This T cell receptor beta chain originates from a study of blood T cell repertoires in COVID-19. TCRdb's table, derived via immunoSEQ multiplex PCR, lists solely in-frame clones and lacks some. The sample has some 100,000 clones, about 89% seen once. From germline, CDR1 is SQVTM and CDR2 ANQGSEA. With 4 bases clipped from V and 6 bases from J, the junction kept 3 bases outside the gene matches. The CDR3 has 14 amino acids. The chain couples TRBV29-1 to TRBJ2-2; 12 bases are shared with TRBD2. The sequenced sample was peripheral blood. This clonotype was obtained from a man aged 45 to 65 with acute or convalescent COVID-19. The CDR3 DNA reads as TGCAGCGTTGGACTAGCGGGAGTGCCCGGGGAGCTGTTTTTT. Protein product: CSVGLAGVPGELFF.